This is a list of T cell receptor beta chains from one sample in a study of beta chain features in type 1 diabetes. Data came from immunoSEQ multiplex PCR; TCRdb stores just in-frame clones and leaves some out. The sample comprises 450,000 or so clones, about an eighth of which are singletons, and 0.046% rests with the top ten. Material for sequencing was naive CD4+ T cells from blood. The receptors were sampled from a woman aged 18-35 years in good health. CDR3s include the opening cysteine and the closing phenylalanine or tryptophan. Each record gives: J gene, clone size, D gene, V gene, CDR3 DNA, CDR3 protein. D genes are given only for firm matches. Clone size is shown for a subset of rows, as once, few, many or a class of expanded clone.

>TRBJ2-3|few|TRBD1|TRBV9
TGTGCCAGCAGCCCCCGGACAGGGGATACGCAGTATTTT
CASSPRTGDTQYF
>TRBJ2-6|.|.|TRBV29-1
TGCAGCGTTGAACAGGGGTACGGTGGGGCCAACGTCCTGACTTTC
CSVEQGYGGANVLTF
>TRBJ2-5|.|TRBD1|TRBV5-1
TGCGCCAGCAGCTTGTGGGACAGCAATCAAGAGACCCAGTACTTC
CASSLWDSNQETQYF
>TRBJ1-3|few|.|TRBV7-9
TGTGCCACGGCCGCAAGCTCTGGAAACACCATATATTTT
CATAASSGNTIYF
>TRBJ1-5|.|.|TRBV2
TGTGCCAGCAGTGAAGGGGCAGCTAGCAATCAGCCCCAGCATTTT
CASSEGAASNQPQHF
>TRBJ2-3|.|TRBD2|TRBV9
TGTGCCAGCAGCACAACCGGGACTAGCGGGGCTGATACGCAGTATTTT
CASSTTGTSGADTQYF
>TRBJ2-3|.|TRBD2|TRBV9
TGTGCCAGCAGCGTGACGGGGGGGCAAGATACGCAGTATTTT
CASSVTGGQDTQYF
>TRBJ2-1|few|.|TRBV7-9
TGTGCCAGCAGCACCCGGACAGCCCGTTCCCACAATGAGCAGTTCTTC
CASSTRTARSHNEQFF
>TRBJ2-3|few|TRBD2|TRBV9
TGTGCCAGCAGCGTCGCTAGCGGGGGGGGCACAGATACGCAGTATTTT
CASSVASGGGTDTQYF
>TRBJ2-5|.|.|TRBV19
TGTGCCAGTAGTATTCAGGGCCTCGTTAAGGAGACCCAGTACTTC
CASSIQGLVKETQYF
>TRBJ2-3|.|TRBD2|TRBV9
TGTGCCAGCAACTCCGGGACTAGCTCAGATACGCAGTATTTT
CASNSGTSSDTQYF
>TRBJ2-5|few|.|TRBV27
TGTGCCAGCAGTTTATCAGTGTCTAGTAGTAGTTTTGAGACCCAGTACTTC
CASSLSVSSSSFETQYF
>TRBJ1-5|.|.|TRBV7-2
TGTGCCAGCAGCTTGTCGGGGCGCAATCAGCCCCAGCATTTT
CASSLSGRNQPQHF
>TRBJ1-2|.|TRBD1|TRBV7-6
TGTGCCAGCAGCCATTTTAACAGGGGGCGAAACTATGGCTACACCTTC
CASSHFNRGRNYGYTF
>TRBJ2-1|.|.|TRBV27
TGTGCCAGCAGTAAGAGGGTAACCCACAATGAGCAGTTCTTC
CASSKRVTHNEQFF
>TRBJ2-6|few|.|TRBV29-1
TGCAGCGTTGTAGACTCTGGGGCCAACGTCCTGACTTTC
CSVVDSGANVLTF
>TRBJ1-2|.|TRBD1|TRBV4-2
TGTGCCAGCAGCCGGAAGGGACAGGGAGGCACCTATGGCTACACCTTC
CASSRKGQGGTYGYTF
>TRBJ2-7|.|TRBD1|TRBV25-1
TGTGCCAGCAGTGAATCTTGGACAGGGGAAGAGCAGTACTTC
CASSESWTGEEQYF
>TRBJ1-6|.|TRBD1|TRBV2
TGTGCCAGCAGTCTTTCAGGGACAGGCTCACCCCTCCACTTT
CASSLSGTGSPLHF
>TRBJ2-2|.|TRBD1|TRBV7-8
TGTGCCAGCAGCCTGGACAGGGGGCGGGAGCTGTTTTTT
CASSLDRGRELFF
>TRBJ2-1|many|TRBD1|TRBV28
TGTGCCAGCAGTCCCGGGACAGGGAGGAATGAGCAGTTCTTC
CASSPGTGRNEQFF
>TRBJ2-7|.|.|TRBV18
TGTGCCAGCTCACCGATGGGGGTCTACGAGCAGTACTTC
CASSPMGVYEQYF
>TRBJ2-3|few|TRBD2|TRBV12-5
TGTGCTAGCGGTTTGTCGACTAGCGGGAAGACAGATACGCAGTATTTT
CASGLSTSGKTDTQYF
>TRBJ2-1|few|.|TRBV15
TGTGCCACCAGCAGAAAAGCCGTCGGACCAAGCTCCTACAATGAGCAGTTCTTC
CATSRKAVGPSSYNEQFF
>TRBJ2-5|.|TRBD1|TRBV5-4
TGTGCCAGCAGCACGGACAGGGCAGAGACCCAGTACTTC
CASSTDRAETQYF
>TRBJ1-1|few|TRBD1|TRBV12-5
TGTGCTAGTGGTTTGGTATTAGGGGGACAGGGCGTCATGAACACTGAAGCTTTCTTT
CASGLVLGGQGVMNTEAFF
>TRBJ2-3|few|.|TRBV7-2
TGTGCCAGCAGCTCCTACACGGCAGATACGCAGTATTTT
CASSSYTADTQYF
>TRBJ2-5|.|TRBD1|TRBV30
TGTGCCTGGAGTCTAGGGGGCGTCGAGACCCAGTACTTC
CAWSLGGVETQYF
>TRBJ2-7|few|.|TRBV5-1
TGCGCCAGCAGCTTGGGACAGTCCTACGAGCAGTACTTC
CASSLGQSYEQYF
>TRBJ2-3|.|.|TRBV7-3
TGTGCCAGCAGCTTAGCGGGAACCCCAGATACGCAGTATTTT
CASSLAGTPDTQYF
>TRBJ2-3|few|.|TRBV30
TGTGCCTGGGGCCGGGGGTCCGGAGACACAGATACGCAGTATTTT
CAWGRGSGDTDTQYF
>TRBJ2-1|.|TRBD1|TRBV7-2
TGTGCCAGCAGCCGGGGGACAGGTTGGTCCAATGAGCAGTTCTTC
CASSRGTGWSNEQFF
>TRBJ2-2|.|.|TRBV7-8
TGTGCCAGCAGCTTCCCGAACACCGGGGAGCTGTTTTTT
CASSFPNTGELFF
>TRBJ2-7|.|.|TRBV5-1
TGCGCCAGCAGCTTGTTCCGGGAAGGGTACGAGCAGTACTTC
CASSLFREGYEQYF
>TRBJ1-1|.|.|TRBV9
TGTGCCAGCAGCGTAGGGGGCGCGTTCGCTGAAGCTTTCTTT
CASSVGGAFAEAFF
>TRBJ1-2|few|.|TRBV9
TGTGCCAGCAGCGCCATTACAGGGAGCAATGGCTACACCTTC
CASSAITGSNGYTF
>TRBJ1-1|.|.|TRBV15
TGTGCCACCAGCGCAGTTCGCCTATCGACTGAAGCTTTCTTT
CATSAVRLSTEAFF
>TRBJ2-1|.|.|TRBV7-7
TGTGCTAGCAGCTATGCAGGGACCGATGAGCAGTTCTTC
CASSYAGTDEQFF
>TRBJ1-1|.|.|TRBV30
TGTGCCTGGAGTGGGGAAGTACAGGGATTGAACACTGAAGCTTTCTTT
CAWSGEVQGLNTEAFF
>TRBJ2-7|few|.|TRBV25-1
TGTGCCAGCAGAGTAGATAGGGGCTCCTACGAGCAGTACTTC
CASRVDRGSYEQYF
>TRBJ2-1|few|TRBD1|TRBV7-8
TGTGCCAGCAGCTTAGTCTGGGGACAGAGGTACAATGAGCAGTTCTTC
CASSLVWGQRYNEQFF
>TRBJ2-3|.|TRBD2|TRBV9
TGTGCCAGCAGCGCCGGGGGACTAGCGGGAGTGGCAGATACGCAGTATTTT
CASSAGGLAGVADTQYF
>TRBJ2-5|many|.|TRBV29-1
TGCAGCGATTCGGGACTTTCCCAAGAGACCCAGTACTTC
CSDSGLSQETQYF
>TRBJ2-7|few|.|TRBV20-1
TGCAGTGCTGCCCCAGGGGTCGAGCAGTACTTC
CSAAPGVEQYF
>TRBJ2-5|.|TRBD2|TRBV9
TGTGCCAGCAGCGTAGGGACTAGCGGACAAGAGACCCAGTACTTC
CASSVGTSGQETQYF
>TRBJ1-1|few|.|TRBV14
TGTGCCAGCAGCTTCCAAGCTTCCTTGGGGGCTTTCTTT
CASSFQASLGAFF
>TRBJ1-1|few|TRBD1|TRBV29-1
TGCAGCGTAAGACAGGGGGCGCGCACTGAAGCTTTCTTT
CSVRQGARTEAFF
>TRBJ1-2|few|TRBD1|TRBV29-1
TGCAGCGCCGGAGGGGACAGGATCTATGGCTACACCTTC
CSAGGDRIYGYTF
>TRBJ1-2|.|.|TRBV6-6
TGTGCCATCCGACCGGGGGCTAACTATGGCTACACCTTC
CAIRPGANYGYTF
>TRBJ2-3|few|.|TRBV4-3
TGCGCCAGCAGCCAAGACCCCGGCAGCACAGATACGCAGTATTTT
CASSQDPGSTDTQYF
>TRBJ1-1|.|TRBD1|TRBV29-1
TGCAGCGTCGCCGGGACAGCGGTCAACGCTTTCTTT
CSVAGTAVNAFF
>TRBJ1-5|few|.|TRBV5-4
TGTGCCAGCAGCCTTGCACCCGTGGGGCAGCCCCAGCATTTT
CASSLAPVGQPQHF
>TRBJ2-2|few|.|TRBV29-1
TGCAGCGGGGACGGGGACACCGGGGAGCTGTTTTTT
CSGDGDTGELFF
>TRBJ2-1|few|.|TRBV14
TGTGCCAGCAGCAGATCCGGGACTTCCCGAGGTAGTGAGCAGTTCTTC
CASSRSGTSRGSEQFF
>TRBJ2-7|few|.|TRBV11-2
TGTGCCAGCAGCTCATACTACGAGCAGTACTTC
CASSSYYEQYF
>TRBJ2-3|.|.|TRBV6-5
TGTGCCAGCAGTTACCTGAGCACAGATACGCAGTATTTT
CASSYLSTDTQYF
>TRBJ1-5|once|.|TRBV9
TGTGCCAGCAGCACCAAGGCAGGGAGCGATCAGCCCCAGCATTTT
CASSTKAGSDQPQHF
>TRBJ2-1|.|.|TRBV14
TGTGCCAGCAGCCGCCGATCGGGACTCGAGCACAATGAGCAGTTCTTC
CASSRRSGLEHNEQFF
>TRBJ2-5|.|.|TRBV6-1
TGTGCCAGCAGTCGGGGCAGGGAAGAGACCCAGTACTTC
CASSRGREETQYF